This is a list of T cell receptor beta chains from one sample in a study of blood T cell repertoires in COVID-19. Sequencing was performed with immunoSEQ multiplex PCR; in TCRdb, only in-frame clones are kept and a portion is missing. In the table there are about 270,000 clones, under 90% of which are singletons. What was sequenced was peripheral blood. The receptors come from a woman in her sixties or seventies with active or convalescent COVID-19. CDR3s include the opening cysteine and the closing phenylalanine or tryptophan. D genes are given only for firm matches. A clone size is listed for some rows: how often the clone was seen (once, few, many), or a class if it is expanded.

J gene: TRBJ1-2; D gene: .; clone size: once; CDR3 length: 12; V gene: TRBV12-3/TRBV12-4; CDR3 protein: CASTRLTGGYTF; CDR3 DNA: TGTGCCAGCACCCGACTCACTGGTGGCTACACCTTC
J gene: TRBJ2-7; D gene: TRBD1; clone size: .; CDR3 length: 14; V gene: TRBV5-1; CDR3 protein: CASKVDRSSYEQYF; CDR3 DNA: TGCGCCAGCAAGGTGGACAGGAGCTCCTACGAGCAGTACTTC
J gene: TRBJ2-1; D gene: TRBD2; clone size: .; CDR3 length: 16; V gene: TRBV13; CDR3 protein: CASSLVAEAGHNEQFF; CDR3 DNA: TGTGCCAGCAGCTTAGTGGCCGAAGCGGGACACAATGAGCAGTTCTTC
J gene: TRBJ2-3; D gene: .; clone size: .; CDR3 length: 11; V gene: TRBV10-1; CDR3 protein: CASRVADTQYF; CDR3 DNA: TGCGCCAGTCGCGTGGCAGATACGCAGTATTTT
J gene: TRBJ2-3; D gene: .; clone size: .; CDR3 length: 14; V gene: TRBV27; CDR3 protein: CASADRSNTDTQYF; CDR3 DNA: TGTGCCAGCGCAGACAGGTCAAACACAGATACGCAGTATTTT
J gene: TRBJ2-7; D gene: TRBD2; clone size: once; CDR3 length: 15; V gene: TRBV18; CDR3 protein: CASSPSGGAAYEQYF; CDR3 DNA: TGTGCCAGCTCACCGAGCGGGGGGGCGGCCTACGAGCAGTACTTC
J gene: TRBJ2-3; D gene: .; clone size: .; CDR3 length: 15; V gene: TRBV5-1; CDR3 protein: CASSLGGVVGDTQYF; CDR3 DNA: TGCGCCAGCAGCTTGGGCGGGGTCGTGGGAGATACGCAGTATTTT
J gene: TRBJ2-7; D gene: TRBD2; clone size: .; CDR3 length: 15; V gene: TRBV6-5; CDR3 protein: CASRPWTSGVYEQYF; CDR3 DNA: TGTGCCAGCAGACCATGGACTAGCGGGGTCTACGAGCAGTACTTC
J gene: TRBJ1-1; D gene: .; clone size: .; CDR3 length: 14; V gene: TRBV6-5; CDR3 protein: CASRLVQGNTEAFF; CDR3 DNA: TGTGCCAGCAGGCTAGTCCAGGGAAACACTGAAGCTTTCTTT
J gene: TRBJ2-5; D gene: TRBD2; clone size: .; CDR3 length: 17; V gene: TRBV28; CDR3 protein: CASSLTSGVPSQETQYF; CDR3 DNA: TGTGCCAGCAGTTTGACTAGCGGGGTGCCGAGCCAAGAGACCCAGTACTTC
J gene: TRBJ2-1; D gene: TRBD2; clone size: once; CDR3 length: 15; V gene: TRBV10-3; CDR3 protein: CAISDLAGGRNEQFF; CDR3 DNA: TGTGCCATCAGTGATCTAGCGGGGGGGCGAAATGAGCAGTTCTTC
J gene: TRBJ1-2; D gene: .; clone size: .; CDR3 length: 14; V gene: TRBV10-2; CDR3 protein: CASSEQALSLGYTF; CDR3 DNA: TGCGCCAGCAGTGAGCAGGCCCTTTCGCTTGGCTACACCTTC
J gene: TRBJ2-3; D gene: TRBD2; clone size: .; CDR3 length: 17; V gene: TRBV9; CDR3 protein: CASNYGTSGGYTDTQYF; CDR3 DNA: TGTGCCAGCAACTACGGGACTAGCGGGGGGTACACAGATACGCAGTATTTT
J gene: TRBJ2-3; D gene: TRBD1; clone size: .; CDR3 length: 14; V gene: TRBV5-1; CDR3 protein: CASGSTGGTDTQYF; CDR3 DNA: TGCGCCAGCGGATCCACAGGGGGCACAGATACGCAGTATTTT
J gene: TRBJ2-7; D gene: TRBD1; clone size: .; CDR3 length: 16; V gene: TRBV5-1; CDR3 protein: CASSLATDRGSYEQYF; CDR3 DNA: TGCGCCAGCAGCTTGGCGACGGACAGGGGCTCCTACGAGCAGTACTTC
J gene: TRBJ2-3; D gene: .; clone size: .; CDR3 length: 15; V gene: TRBV9; CDR3 protein: CASSVEYSTTDTQYF; CDR3 DNA: TGTGCCAGCAGCGTAGAATACAGTACCACAGATACGCAGTATTTT
J gene: TRBJ1-5; D gene: .; clone size: once; CDR3 length: 18; V gene: TRBV19; CDR3 protein: CASSIDGRGGGTKQPQHF; CDR3 DNA: TGTGCCAGTAGTATAGATGGTAGGGGGGGCGGGACGAAACAGCCCCAGCATTTT
J gene: TRBJ1-6; D gene: .; clone size: .; CDR3 length: 15; V gene: TRBV6-5; CDR3 protein: CASFLGRGADSPLHF; CDR3 DNA: TGTGCCAGCTTCCTCGGTCGGGGGGCTGATTCACCCCTCCACTTT
J gene: TRBJ1-1; D gene: TRBD1; clone size: .; CDR3 length: 14; V gene: TRBV5-8; CDR3 protein: CASSLAGGVTEAFF; CDR3 DNA: TGTGCCAGCAGCTTGGCAGGGGGTGTCACTGAAGCTTTCTTT
J gene: TRBJ2-5; D gene: TRBD2; clone size: .; CDR3 length: 14; V gene: TRBV10-3; CDR3 protein: CAISLAGKVETQYF; CDR3 DNA: TGTGCCATCAGCCTAGCGGGGAAGGTAGAGACCCAGTACTTC
J gene: TRBJ1-1; D gene: .; clone size: .; CDR3 length: 12; V gene: TRBV30; CDR3 protein: CAWNPGVLGAFF; CDR3 DNA: TGTGCCTGGAACCCAGGGGTGTTAGGGGCTTTCTTT
J gene: TRBJ1-5; D gene: .; clone size: .; CDR3 length: 15; V gene: TRBV7-2; CDR3 protein: CASSLAGRVNQPQHF; CDR3 DNA: TGTGCCAGCAGCTTAGCGGGCAGGGTTAATCAGCCCCAGCATTTT
J gene: TRBJ2-3; D gene: TRBD2; clone size: .; CDR3 length: 17; V gene: TRBV24-1; CDR3 protein: CATSDSGLAGIQDTQYF; CDR3 DNA: TGTGCCACCAGTGATTCCGGACTAGCGGGGATCCAAGATACGCAGTATTTT
J gene: TRBJ2-7; D gene: TRBD1; clone size: .; CDR3 length: 18; V gene: TRBV7-8; CDR3 protein: CASSPSFYSRDRGYEQYF; CDR3 DNA: TGTGCCAGCAGCCCTTCGTTTTACTCCCGGGACAGGGGGTACGAGCAGTACTTC
J gene: TRBJ1-2; D gene: TRBD1; clone size: .; CDR3 length: 15; V gene: TRBV6-2/TRBV6-3; CDR3 protein: CASSNLGQGANGYTF; CDR3 DNA: TGTGCCAGCAGTAACCTCGGACAGGGGGCAAATGGCTACACCTTC
J gene: TRBJ2-3; D gene: TRBD2; clone size: .; CDR3 length: 15; V gene: TRBV7-9; CDR3 protein: CASSSSGGYTDTQYF; CDR3 DNA: TGTGCCAGCAGCTCTAGCGGGGGGTATACAGATACGCAGTATTTT
J gene: TRBJ2-3; D gene: TRBD2; clone size: .; CDR3 length: 14; V gene: TRBV29-1; CDR3 protein: CSVEGGGAPDTQYF; CDR3 DNA: TGCAGCGTTGAAGGCGGGGGGGCCCCAGATACGCAGTATTTT
J gene: TRBJ2-3; D gene: TRBD2; clone size: .; CDR3 length: 15; V gene: TRBV10-2; CDR3 protein: CASSERGGLTDTQYF; CDR3 DNA: TGCGCCAGCAGTGAGCGGGGGGGCCTCACAGATACGCAGTATTTT
J gene: TRBJ2-7; D gene: .; clone size: .; CDR3 length: 14; V gene: TRBV11-2; CDR3 protein: CASSLGLAVYEQYF; CDR3 DNA: TGTGCCAGCAGCTTAGGGCTAGCCGTCTACGAGCAGTACTTC
J gene: TRBJ2-5; D gene: .; clone size: .; CDR3 length: 16; V gene: TRBV18; CDR3 protein: CASSPPTGPLQETQYF; CDR3 DNA: TGTGCCAGCTCACCACCTACAGGGCCCCTCCAAGAGACCCAGTACTTC
J gene: TRBJ2-7; D gene: .; clone size: .; CDR3 length: 12; V gene: TRBV5-1; CDR3 protein: CASSLDNYEQYF; CDR3 DNA: TGCGCCAGCAGCCTCGACAATTACGAGCAGTACTTC
J gene: TRBJ2-7; D gene: .; clone size: .; CDR3 length: 13; V gene: TRBV18; CDR3 protein: CASTLDSRNEQYF; CDR3 DNA: TGTGCCAGCACCCTGGACAGTAGGAACGAGCAGTACTTC
J gene: TRBJ2-2; D gene: .; clone size: .; CDR3 length: 14; V gene: TRBV7-2; CDR3 protein: CASRPRLDTGELFF; CDR3 DNA: TGTGCCAGCAGGCCCCGACTGGACACCGGGGAGCTGTTTTTT
J gene: TRBJ1-6; D gene: .; clone size: .; CDR3 length: 13; V gene: TRBV11-2; CDR3 protein: CASSFRVDSPLHF; CDR3 DNA: TGTGCCAGCAGCTTCAGGGTTGATTCACCCCTCCACTTT
J gene: TRBJ2-5; D gene: .; clone size: .; CDR3 length: 14; V gene: TRBV19; CDR3 protein: CASPGQGYQETQYF; CDR3 DNA: TGTGCCAGTCCTGGCCAGGGTTATCAAGAGACCCAGTACTTC
J gene: TRBJ2-3; D gene: TRBD2; clone size: .; CDR3 length: 14; V gene: TRBV6-4; CDR3 protein: CASSPRGDTDTQYF; CDR3 DNA: TGTGCCAGCAGTCCTCGGGGGGACACAGATACGCAGTATTTT
J gene: TRBJ1-2; D gene: .; clone size: .; CDR3 length: 14; V gene: TRBV6-1; CDR3 protein: CASSESRRDYGYTF; CDR3 DNA: TGTGCCAGCAGTGAAAGTAGGAGGGACTATGGCTACACCTTC
J gene: TRBJ1-5; D gene: TRBD1; clone size: .; CDR3 length: 15; V gene: TRBV27; CDR3 protein: CASSLNRGGNQPQHF; CDR3 DNA: TGTGCCAGCAGTTTAAACAGGGGTGGCAATCAGCCCCAGCATTTT
J gene: TRBJ1-2; D gene: .; clone size: .; CDR3 length: 13; V gene: TRBV6-6; CDR3 protein: CATLRGGGHGYTF; CDR3 DNA: TGTGCCACGCTAAGGGGAGGGGGTCATGGCTACACCTTC
J gene: TRBJ1-1; D gene: TRBD1; clone size: .; CDR3 length: 16; V gene: TRBV5-4; CDR3 protein: CASSRPPGQGNTEAFF; CDR3 DNA: TGTGCCAGCAGCAGACCCCCGGGACAGGGGAACACTGAAGCTTTCTTT
J gene: TRBJ1-6; D gene: .; clone size: .; CDR3 length: 15; V gene: TRBV30; CDR3 protein: CACSWAAGANSPLHF; CDR3 DNA: TGTGCCTGCTCCTGGGCGGCAGGGGCTAATTCACCCCTCCACTTT
J gene: TRBJ1-1; D gene: .; clone size: .; CDR3 length: 17; V gene: TRBV7-6; CDR3 protein: CASSFPQLRGRDTEAFF; CDR3 DNA: TGTGCCAGCAGCTTCCCCCAACTCAGGGGACGGGACACTGAAGCTTTCTTT
J gene: TRBJ1-2; D gene: .; clone size: .; CDR3 length: 16; V gene: TRBV18; CDR3 protein: CASSPNTGTRSYGYTF; CDR3 DNA: TGTGCCAGCTCACCTAACACAGGGACCAGAAGCTATGGCTACACCTTC
J gene: TRBJ1-5; D gene: .; clone size: .; CDR3 length: 16; V gene: TRBV5-8; CDR3 protein: CASSPRDNLGHQPQHF; CDR3 DNA: TGTGCCAGCAGCCCTAGGGACAACTTAGGTCATCAGCCCCAGCATTTT
J gene: TRBJ1-1; D gene: TRBD1; clone size: .; CDR3 length: 15; V gene: TRBV25-1; CDR3 protein: CASRVDRGVWTEAFF; CDR3 DNA: TGTGCCAGCAGGGTGGACAGGGGAGTATGGACTGAAGCTTTCTTT
J gene: TRBJ1-2; D gene: .; clone size: .; CDR3 length: 14; V gene: TRBV5-1; CDR3 protein: CASSFEAPDYGYTF; CDR3 DNA: TGCGCCAGCAGCTTCGAGGCCCCCGACTATGGCTACACCTTC
J gene: TRBJ1-2; D gene: .; clone size: .; CDR3 length: 15; V gene: TRBV14; CDR3 protein: CASSQVLKQVNGYTF; CDR3 DNA: TGTGCCAGCAGCCAAGTGTTAAAACAGGTGAATGGCTACACCTTC
J gene: TRBJ1-2; D gene: TRBD1; clone size: .; CDR3 length: 14; V gene: TRBV29-1; CDR3 protein: CSVDREIGDYGYTF; CDR3 DNA: TGCAGCGTCGACAGGGAAATCGGTGACTATGGCTACACCTTC
J gene: TRBJ1-2; D gene: .; clone size: .; CDR3 length: 13; V gene: TRBV6-5; CDR3 protein: CASSYRVDYGYTF; CDR3 DNA: TGTGCCAGCAGTTACCGAGTAGACTATGGCTACACCTTC
J gene: TRBJ2-2; D gene: TRBD2; clone size: .; CDR3 length: 14; V gene: TRBV19; CDR3 protein: CASSSAGVTGELFF; CDR3 DNA: TGTGCCAGTAGTAGCGCGGGGGTTACCGGGGAGCTGTTTTTT
J gene: TRBJ1-5; D gene: .; clone size: .; CDR3 length: 14; V gene: TRBV6-5; CDR3 protein: CASRGQGGGQPQHF; CDR3 DNA: TGTGCCAGCAGGGGCCAGGGAGGGGGTCAGCCCCAGCATTTT
J gene: TRBJ1-2; D gene: .; clone size: .; CDR3 length: 11; V gene: TRBV29-1; CDR3 protein: CSVGGDWGYTF; CDR3 DNA: TGCAGCGTTGGAGGGGACTGGGGCTACACCTTC
J gene: TRBJ1-1; D gene: .; clone size: .; CDR3 length: 15; V gene: TRBV3-1/TRBV3-2; CDR3 protein: CASSQRGGMNTEAFF; CDR3 DNA: TGTGCCAGCAGCCAAAGAGGAGGGATGAACACTGAAGCTTTCTTT
J gene: TRBJ2-2; D gene: .; clone size: .; CDR3 length: 13; V gene: TRBV10-1; CDR3 protein: CASSKGTSRELFF; CDR3 DNA: TGCGCCAGCAGCAAAGGGACTTCCAGGGAGCTGTTTTTT